This TCR beta chain was sequenced for a study of T-cell memory formation after mild COVID-19 (dated by TCRdb to the early 2020s). Study-level background: TCR sequence clusters from the two donors were found to be largely donor specific. In a couple of donors, T-cell clones that expanded and contracted after mild COVID-19 were followed by sequencing TCRalpha and TCRbeta repertoires longitudinally. Two young, previously healthy adult volunteers, one female and one male, were included in the cohort. The study at large found these results: Clones contracting from day 15 to 85 had balanced CD4/CD8 phenotypes, while a second wave expanding from day 15 to 37 was biased towards CD4+. The study covered only a couple of mild cases, and larger cohorts including severe cases with pre-infection samples were considered necessary. Contracting CD4+ clones turned up mainly in the CM and EM memory subsets, whereas EMRA was where CD8+ clones were enriched. SARS-CoV-2 specificity was not confirmed for the second-wave clones peaking on day 37. Some responding clones were detected in pre-infection memory, which suggested that pre-existing cross-reactive memory T cells had joined the SARS-CoV-2 response.

As for this clonotype: The antigen it binds to is not known. Qualities for individual bases were not recorded, and no much larger clone is one base off.

Ficoll-Paque density gradient centrifugation was the method used to isolate PBMCs. From the cysteine up to the phenylalanine, the CDR3 has a length of 14 residues. CDR3 DNA is the only sequence kept; it has 42 bases, read in frame from the first base. CDR1 and CDR2 are drawn from the germline V gene (reference sequence): DFQATT, SNEGSKA. The junction carries 14 bases between V and J, which are trimmed by 3 bases and 6 bases respectively. Sequencing instrument: Illumina NovaSeq 6000. Using 5'RACE with constant-segment primers, TCRalpha and TCRbeta cDNA libraries were constructed, with sample barcodes and unique molecular identifiers added in the process. RNA was extracted from every sample with Trizol reagent. Amplification of the libraries took two PCR steps, and the second step added a second sample barcode plus Illumina TruSeq adapters. Sequencing of the libraries was done on an Illumina NovaSeq, producing 2 x 150 bp paired-end reads. The source study handled its data this way. Reads were demultiplexed and collapsed into UMI-guided consensus sequences with migec v1.2.7. Using mixcr v2.1.11, the UMI consensuses were aligned to TRA and TRB V and J templates and assembled into clonotypes. Expanded or contracted clonotypes were those called significant by both edgeR and NoisET, with noise models trained on biological replicates. For edgeR calls, the cutoffs were a false discovery rate-adjusted p below 0.01 and a log2 fold-change threshold of 1. As an exploratory analysis of dynamics, max-normalized trajectories of the 1000 most abundant clonotypes were examined by PCA with hierarchical clustering. Separately sequenced CD4+ and CD8+ repertoires were used to assign a CD4 or CD8 phenotype to each responding clone. Clones were called with MiXCR by TCRdb after fastp trimmed the public reads at Q25, and only in-frame beta chains were retained. Each CDR3 protein gets just one entry, which takes the most common genes and DNA from the rows behind it. Clone size and V and J calls follow TCRdb, not the original study. Within this sample are 350,000 to 550,000 distinct CDR3 sequences, with under 20% of them counted one time only. The ten largest clones take up 20% to 25% of the sample.

The V and J segments used are TRBV20-1 and TRBJ2-2; TRBD1 is possibly the D segment (5 matching bases). Sequencing was carried out using PBMCs or a T cell subset sorted from them (not recorded which). This TCR came from a man in his late teens or twenties who had mild COVID-19 (a few samples of this study predate the infection). The sample titles of this study are shuffled in the database, so cell type and time point are left out; the donor was told from shared clones. The sequence in DNA is TGCAGTGCTAGGGTCCCAGGGCGGTCCGGGGAGCTGTTTTTT. The resulting protein is CSARVPGRSGELFF.